The 9 T cell receptor beta chains below all came from one sample that was sequenced in a study of blood T cell repertoires in COVID-19. TCRdb's copy holds only in-frame clones and misses some; the assay was immunoSEQ multiplex PCR. The repertoire includes roughly 330,000 clones, around 87% of them detected once, and roughly 5.3% sits in the top ten. Sequenced input: PBMCs or T cells enriched from blood (not recorded which). The source is a woman aged 25 to 39 who had recovered from COVID-19.

The rearrangement joins TRBV7-2 to TRBJ2-7, with D unclear. Germline values: CDR1 SGHTA, CDR2 FQGNSA. V was clipped by 0 bases and J by 10 bases, with 13 bases between them. This CDR3 spans 13 amino acids. CDR3 in amino acids: CASSLAVSAEQYF. The CDR3 bases are TGTGCCAGCAGCTTAGCGGTTTCGGCGGAACAGTACTTC.

This chain links TRBV5-6 with TRBJ2-2; D unclear. The germline V gene has CDR1 SGHDT and CDR2 YYEEEE. The CDR3 length is 15 residues. V was pared by 0 bases and J by 7 bases, with 13 bases between. The CDR3 loop reads CASSLDSGSSGELFF. The CDR3, as DNA: TGTGCCAGCAGCTTGGACTCCGGGTCAAGCGGGGAGCTGTTTTTT.

The chain joins TRBV11-1 to TRBJ1-3; possible D gene TRBD1, 6 bases. With 4 bases removed from V and 0 bases from J, the gap between germline ends came to 10 bases. CDR1 SGHAT and CDR2 FQDESV come from the germline V gene (reference sequence). The CDR3 runs to 15 residues. CDR3 DNA: TGTGCCAGCAGCTCGGGGGGCGGCTCTGGAAACACCATATATTTT. Translated: CASSSGGGSGNTIYF.

Notes on this clone: This specimen includes other DNA sequences encoding the same CDR3. The V gene is TRBV2, the J gene TRBJ2-2, with D maybe TRBD1 (5 bases). V lost 1 base, J lost 1 base, and 7 bases lay in between. The CDR3 contains 15 residues. Looked up from germline, CDR1 is SNHLY and CDR2 is FYNNEI. The CDR3 region is CASSEVRVNTGELFF. DNA for the CDR3: TGTGCCAGCAGTGAAGTCAGGGTGAACACCGGGGAGCTGTTTTTT.

The V call is TRBV9, the J call TRBJ2-2; weak D call: TRBD2 (5 bases). This CDR3 region has 16 residues. V shed 4 bases and J shed 8 bases, with 21 bases lying between them. Germline V gene lookup returns CDR1 SGDLS and CDR2 YYNGEE. The CDR3 DNA reads as TGTGCCAGCAGCCCCCGAGGATCCCAAACGGGGGGGGAGCTGTTTTTT. Translating gives CASSPRGSQTGGELFF.

The J gene is TRBJ1-6, the V gene TRBV11-2; D is uncertain. The CDR3 runs 16 residues. V was pared by 1 base and J by 0 bases, with 7 bases between. From germline, CDR1 is SGHAT and CDR2 FQNNGV. As DNA, the CDR3 is TGTGCCAGCAGCTTAGTATTTAACTCCTATAATTCACCCCTCCACTTT. Protein: CASSLVFNSYNSPLHF.

The rearrangement links TRBV7-2 to TRBJ2-7, with a weak D call TRBD1 (7 bases). The CDR3 is 15 residues long. Germline V CDR1 and CDR2: SGHTA, FQGNSA. V was shortened by 5 bases and J by 2 bases, with 16 bases between the two germline ends. CDR3: CASSHRGGQAYEQYF. The CDR3 coding sequence is TGTGCCAGCAGCCACAGGGGAGGACAGGCCTACGAGCAGTACTTC. Full variable domain (outside the CDR3, taken from reference TRBV7-2 and TRBJ2-7): GAGVSQSPSNKVTEKGKDVELRCDPISGHTALYWYRQSLGQGLEFLIYFQGNSAPDKSGLPSDRFSAERTGGSVSTLTIQRTQQEDSAVYLCASSHRGGQAYEQYFGPGTRLTVT.

The chain carries TRBV10-3 and TRBJ2-7; weak D call: TRBD1 (6 bases). The V and J ends lost 0 bases and 1 base respectively, with 10 bases between them. CDR1 and CDR2 (germline): ENHRY, SYGVKD. The CDR3 totals 15 residues. The CDR3 coding sequence is TGTGCCATCAGTGAGTCGTTTGGACAGTCCTACGAGCAGTACTTC. Translated: CAISESFGQSYEQYF.

The CDR3 DNA follows: TGTGCCAGCAGTGGACAGAACAATTCACCCCTCCACTTT. This gives the protein CASSGQNNSPLHF. The J gene is TRBJ1-6, the V gene TRBV25-1, with D possibly TRBD1 on 5 matching bases. The ends were cut back, 4 bases at V and 7 bases at J, with 8 bases in the middle. The CDR3 extends over 13 amino acids. Looked up from germline, CDR1 is MGHDK and CDR2 is SYGVNS.